This T cell receptor (beta chain) is drawn from a study of T cell responses to AZD1222 COVID-19 vaccine. The study, taken as a whole, reports: Most donors were white British and more were female, and clonal diversity was possibly underestimated. Nearly half of spike-specific TCRs reportedly target variant regions that are unmutated in the B.1.351 and B.1.1.7 variants.

Pooled samples include second doses given at about 4 or 12 weeks. In regard to this clone: Its antigen is as yet unknown.

The V gene's germline CDR1 is SGHVS and CDR2 FNYEAQ. The junction had 6 bases not matched to a gene; V was cut back by 5 bases and J by 8 bases. The CDR3 length is 14 residues. Libraries were prepared by immunoSEQ multiplex PCR; TCRdb keeps only in-frame clonotypes and omits some of them. The repertoire has approximately 84,000 clones, approximately 90% of them found once; the top ten carry 2.5%. The clonotype originates from an adult who received the AZD1222 COVID-19 vaccine. Sequenced here: peripheral blood, sampled 28 days after the second AZD1222 dose. V usage is TRBV7-6 and J usage is TRBJ1-4; 9 bases match TRBD1. CDR3 loop: CASSPGTGLEKLFF. Written as DNA, the CDR3 is TGTGCCAGCAGCCCAGGGACAGGGTTAGAAAAACTGTTTTTT.